Each of the 3 T cell receptor beta chains below was sequenced from the same sample in a study of T cells in localized non-small cell lung cancer (TCRdb year 2020). The library was built by means of the immunoSEQ multiplex PCR assay. This is the immuneACCESS table as TCRdb keeps it, with only in-frame sequences that have V and J called. A part of the clones is gone; compared with another copy, unresolved V genes explain less than half, and the rest is unexplained. The sample contains around 2,000 clones, 20% to 30% of them found a single time. The ten largest clones take up 7% to 8% of the sample. This sample comprised lung tumor tissue, obtained before any cancer treatment. Receptor source: a woman between 35 and 75 years old with stage II squamous cell lung carcinoma.

The chain combines TRBV28 with TRBJ2-7; 9 bases agree with TRBD2. Trimming took 4 bases from V and 5 from J; bases not matched to a gene: 12. The V gene's germline CDR1 is MDHEN and CDR2 SYDVKM. This CDR3 spans 16 amino acids. The CDR3 nucleotides are TGTGCCAGCAGTTACTGGAGCGGGAGGAATGGCGACGAGCAGTACTTC. This translates into CASSYWSGRNGDEQYF.

The chain joins TRBV19 to TRBJ2-3, with D perhaps given as TRBD1 or TRBD2 (5 bases each). CDR1 and CDR2 (germline): LNHDA, SQIVND (reference sequence). This CDR3 is built from 12 residues. Trimming stripped 10 bases from V and 4 bases from J, with 12 bases between. The CDR3 DNA reads as TGTGCCACCTGGGGACCTTCAGATACGCAGTATTTT. It encodes CATWGPSDTQYF.

The rearrangement links TRBV5-1 to TRBJ2-1; D is undetermined. Germline V CDR1 and CDR2: SGHRS, YFSETQ. Between the trimmed V and J ends, which lost 4 bases and 4 bases, there was a span of 12 bases. The CDR3 runs to 14 residues. In DNA form, the CDR3 reads TGCGCCAGCAGCCCCTACACCAATTACAATGAGCAGTTCTTC. Encoded protein: CASSPYTNYNEQFF.